This T cell receptor (beta chain) comes out of a study of T cell responses to AZD1222 COVID-19 vaccine (dated by TCRdb to the early 2020s). Looking at the study overall: AZD1222 recipients given second doses at about 4 weeks or at about 12 weeks were pooled, since spike-specific TCR depth and breadth were not found to differ between the two schedules. A total of just over 230 trial participants underwent TCR sequencing, of whom roughly 210 had received two doses of AZD1222 and around 26 had received two doses of the MenACWY control vaccine. Trial participants were enrolled into age subgroups of 18-55, 56-69 and 70-plus years, which contained about 150, 27 and 61 TCR-sequenced participants, respectively.

This sample's time point label indicates: baseline before first vaccination. Vaccinee samples were obtained from the UK trials COV001 and COV002, which included a single-blind randomized controlled phase 2/3 trial of AZD1222 (ChAdOx1 nCoV-19) in healthy adults. For TCRbeta chain sequencing, PBMC samples from trial participants were taken at day 0 and at day 28 after the second dose. Overall study results and their limits: CD4 TCRs associated with the vaccine covered the entire spike protein, and the dominant responses were in regions 160-218 and 743-854. Spike-specific TCR breadth and depth rose significantly after two AZD1222 doses compared with day 0 and with MenACWY recipients. In the small 56-69-year group, the increase in depth fell short of significance, most likely because of low power. Conclusions about previously exposed vaccinees were limited because only six AZD1222 recipients were SARS-CoV-2 seropositive at baseline. Participants were mostly white British, with more females than males. The authors suggested clonal diversity may have been underestimated. No day 14 peak-response samples were available, so repertoires were characterized only after the peak T cell response. Reportedly, close to half of the unique spike-specific TCRs recognized epitopes lying outside the regions that are mutated in the B.1.351 and B.1.1.7 variants.

This clone was counted a single time. No antigen is known for it. No clone much larger than this one lies a single base away; base qualities are absent. The CDR3 regions of human TCRbeta chains were analyzed by immunosequencing. For the original study's pipeline: Repertoire TCRs were checked for matches against a reference library of SARS-CoV-2-specific TCRs that had been generated using the MIRA antigen-specificity platform. Breadth was defined as the fraction of unique TCRs that were SARS-CoV-2-associated, and depth was defined as the fraction of total T cells that were SARS-CoV-2-associated. Using the MIRA data, each spike-specific TCR was assigned both to the spike region to which the TCR was reactive and to a CD4 or CD8 class. Log10-transformed breadth and depth values were compared by one-way ANOVA with Sidak's multiple comparisons tests. TCRdb holds this immuneACCESS table with in-frame rearrangements only. Some clones are missing; in checked studies, unresolved V genes explain under half, and the rest has no known cause. D and trimming come from the DNA, and the V and J calls and clone size come from that table. This sample comprises about 110,000 clones, 86% of them detected only once. The top ten hold 3% to 3.5% of the sample.

This sample comprised peripheral blood, obtained on day 0 of AZD1222 vaccination. The sequence derives from an adult in good health.

The CDR3 here reads CASSSMGLADGEQFF. In nucleotide form, the sequence is TGCGCCAGCAGCTCTATGGGACTAGCGGACGGTGAGCAGTTCTTC. The receptor chain draws on TRBV5-1 and TRBJ2-1; 11 of the junction bases match TRBD2. V ends up 3 bases short and J 9 bases short, with an unmatched junction base count of 8. Taken from cysteine to phenylalanine, the CDR3 has 15 residues. Just CDR3 DNA is preserved here, 45 bases in frame from base 1. As encoded in the germline V gene, CDR1 is SGHRS while CDR2 is YFSETQ.